These 24 T cell receptor beta chains share one sample of origin, sequenced in a study of regulatory T cells in long-lasting Graves disease. As for time point: persistent/refractory GD, antithyroid drugs over 5 years with positive TRAb. PBMC RNA served as the TCR library source. Construction of TCR beta libraries relied on iRepertoire HTBI primers and on Arm-PCR targeting CDR3 regions. MiXCR, applied by TCRdb to the multiplex PCR reads, yields one record per CDR3 protein. The data hold about 430,000 distinct CDR3 sequences, with around 20% observed a single time. The starting material was peripheral blood mononuclear cells (PBMCs), obtained when the disease was refractory, from a patient treated with antithyroid drugs. The receptors come from a female donor with Graves disease.

There are many counts of this clonotype. The rearrangement joins TRBV28 to TRBJ1-1; TRBD1 is a possible D gene (6 bases). This CDR3 comprises 13 residues. The germline V gene encodes CDR1 MDHEN and CDR2 SYDVKM. V was cut by 6 bases and J by 1 base, with 9 bases left in between. DNA of the CDR3: TGTGCCAGCAGGGAGACAGGGAACACTGAAGCTTTCTTT. Translating gives CASRETGNTEAFF. Looking up the rest from reference TRBV28 and TRBJ1-1 gives the full variable domain: DVKVTQSSRYLVKRTGEKVFLECVQDMDHENMFWYRQDPGLGLRLIYFSYDVKMKEKGDIPEGYSVSREKKERFSLILESASTNQTSMYLCASRETGNTEAFFGQGTRLTVV.

The genes are TRBV5-6 and TRBJ1-1; D remains unclear. Looked up from germline, CDR1 is SGHDT and CDR2 is YYEEEE. This CDR3 comprises 15 residues. Trimming pared 6 bases from V and 1 base from J, leaving 16 bases between. CDR3 loop: CASTSILTTNTEAFF. CDR3 in DNA: TGTGCCAGCACCTCCATACTGACGACGAACACTGAAGCTTTCTTT.

This clonotype was recorded at least ten times. The genes are TRBV28 and TRBJ1-5; D is uncertain. With 1 base removed from V and 1 base from J, the gap between germline ends came to 11 bases. This CDR3 contains 16 residues. In germline, CDR1 is MDHEN, CDR2 SYDVKM. Written as DNA, the CDR3 is TGTGCCAGCAGTTTATTTTCCCCCGGAAGCAATCAGCCCCAGCATTTT. Encoded protein: CASSLFSPGSNQPQHF.

This clonotype was recorded a few times. The V call is TRBV5-1, the J call TRBJ2-7; TRBD2 matches at 8 bases. The CDR3 contains 15 residues. Germline V gives CDR1 SGHRS, CDR2 YFSETQ. Trimming took 6 bases from V and 3 from J; bases not matched to a gene: 11. The CDR3 DNA is TGCGCCAGCAAGACCAGCGGGAGCGGGGACTACGAGCAGTACTTC. This encodes CASKTSGSGDYEQYF.

This clonotype was found many times. The chain combines TRBV27 with TRBJ1-2; a possible D gene is TRBD1 (5 bases). CDR3 length: 13 residues. Germline V gives CDR1 MNHEY, CDR2 SMNVEV (reference sequence). V was pared by 6 bases and J by 5 bases, with 13 bases between. CDR3 residues: CASRLSDSYGYTF. The CDR3 region has the DNA TGTGCCAGCAGACTCAGCGACAGTTATGGCTACACCTTC.

This clonotype has at least ten counts. The chain carries TRBV2 and TRBJ2-5; no reliable D call. The CDR3 is 11 residues long. CDR1 is SNHLY and CDR2 is FYNNEI in the germline V gene. Deletions cut 8 bases from V and 0 bases from J, with 4 bases between. The CDR3 loop is CASGNQETQYF. CDR3 nucleotides: TGTGCCAGCGGCAACCAAGAGACCCAGTACTTC.

This clonotype was seen ten or more times. The chain is built from TRBV27 and TRBJ2-5; possibly TRBD1 for D (5 bases). Germline lookup yields CDR1 MNHEY and CDR2 SMNVEV (reference sequence). Trimming left V 5 bases short and J 13 bases short, with 20 bases between. The CDR3 sequence is 13 residues long. Here the CDR3 DNA reads TGTGCCAGCAGTCCCTCAACCTCGGCAGGGCCGTACTTC. Amino acids: CASSPSTSAGPYF.

Many counts were recorded for this clonotype. The chain carries TRBV28 and TRBJ1-5, with D tentatively TRBD1 (6 bases). This CDR3 region has 14 residues. Germline CDR1 MDHEN, CDR2 SYDVKM. Trimming removed 7 bases at V and 7 bases at J, with 17 bases between. For the CDR3, the DNA is TGTGCCAGCATAGGGGGACGGGGTAAGCAGCCCCAGCATTTT. As protein: CASIGGRGKQPQHF.

There are many counts of this clonotype. This chain uses TRBV12-3 or TRBV12-4 with TRBJ1-1; tentatively, D is TRBD1 (6 bases). Trimming removed 1 base at V and 7 bases at J, with 13 bases between. The CDR3 is made up of 14 amino acids. The CDR3 spells CASSLDGGVGEAFF. CDR3 nucleotides: TGTGCCAGCAGTTTAGACGGGGGCGTCGGTGAAGCTTTCTTT.

The V gene is TRBV27, the J gene TRBJ1-3, with D perhaps TRBD1 (5 bases). V was cut by 0 bases and J by 2 bases, with 8 bases left in between. Germline CDR1 and CDR2: MNHEY and SMNVEV (reference sequence). The CDR3 totals 15 residues. The CDR3: CASSLSREPGNTIYF. The CDR3 region has the DNA TGTGCCAGCAGTTTATCCAGGGAGCCTGGAAACACCATATATTTT.

About this clonotype: A read error may explain this, as a much larger clone is one base away. The chain is built from TRBV9 and TRBJ1-6; TRBD1 agrees at 7 bases. The CDR3 covers 14 residues. Trimming removed 3 bases from V and 9 bases from J; junction bases left unmatched: 6. Germline V gene sequence: CDR1 SGDLS, CDR2 YYNGEE. CDR3 sequence reads: CASSADRVSSPLHF. Here the CDR3 DNA reads TGTGCCAGCAGCGCCGACAGGGTTAGTTCACCCCTCCACTTT.

This clonotype came up a few times. The DNA for the CDR3 is TGTGCCAGCAGCCAAGAAGCAGGGAGTATTGGCTACACCTTC. Encoded protein: CASSQEAGSIGYTF. The chain uses TRBV3-1 and TRBJ1-2, with D possibly TRBD1 on 5 matching bases. The CDR3 loop spans 14 amino acids. Germline loops: CDR1 LGHDT, CDR2 YNNKEL (reference sequence). The V and J ends lost 0 bases and 7 bases respectively, with 12 bases between them. Together with reference TRBV3-1 and TRBJ1-2, the CDR3 gives the full variable domain: DTAVSQTPKYLVTQMGNDKSIKCEQNLGHDTMYWYKQDSKKFLKIMFSYNNKELIINETVPNRFSPKSPDKAHLNLHINSLELGDSAVYFCASSQEAGSIGYTFGSGTRLTVV.

This clonotype was seen a handful of times. J is TRBJ1-5 and V is TRBV28; weak D call: TRBD1 (6 bases). CDR1 is MDHEN and CDR2 is SYDVKM in the germline V gene. V was cut by 5 bases and J by 5 bases, with 16 bases left in between. The CDR3 is made up of 15 amino acids. CDR3: CASSKIQGIYQPQHF. CDR3 sequence (DNA): TGTGCCAGCAGTAAAATACAGGGTATTTATCAGCCCCAGCATTTT.

In regard to this clonotype: With a much larger clone just one base away, this may be a read error. V usage is TRBV6-1 and J usage is TRBJ2-5; 9 positions agree with TRBD2. Germline V gives CDR1 MNHNS, CDR2 SASEGT. The CDR3 is 17 amino acids. This chain's CDR3 is CTSTPLGGRGYQETQYF. CDR3 in DNA: TGTACCAGCACCCCACTAGGCGGGAGGGGGTACCAAGAGACCCAGTACTTC.

Many counts were recorded for this clonotype. The chain recombines TRBV27 with TRBJ2-7, with 9 bases matching TRBD2. Germline V CDR1 and CDR2: MNHEY, SMNVEV (reference sequence). Trimming cost V 2 bases and J 6 bases; bases outside gene matches: 8. The CDR3 runs 15 residues. Here the CDR3 reads CASSLESSGTSEQYF. CDR3 nucleotide sequence: TGTGCCAGCAGTTTAGAGTCTAGCGGGACCAGCGAGCAGTACTTC.

At least ten counts were recorded for this clonotype. V gene TRBV28 combines with J gene TRBJ1-1, with TRBD1 as a possible D gene (5 bases). Trimming pared 3 bases from V and 3 bases from J, leaving 11 bases between. The CDR3 contains 14 residues. CDR1 MDHEN and CDR2 SYDVKM come from the germline V gene. CDR3 protein: CASSLWGGDTEAFF. CDR3 DNA sequence: TGTGCCAGCAGTTTGTGGGGAGGGGACACTGAAGCTTTCTTT.

This clonotype showed up just a few times. The chain has TRBV14 and TRBJ2-5, with 7 bases matching TRBD1. The CDR3 is 13 amino acids. Germline lookup yields CDR1 SGHDN and CDR2 FVKESK. J lost 4 bases, V lost 6 bases, and 5 bases had no gene match. CDR3 loop: CASRMTGRETQYF. The CDR3 coding sequence is TGTGCCAGCAGAATGACAGGGAGAGAGACCCAGTACTTC.

The table lists this clonotype with a few counts. V and J are TRBV7-9 and TRBJ2-7, with D perhaps TRBD2 (7 bases). V lost 3 bases to trimming and J lost 3 bases, with 18 bases between them. Germline assignment: CDR1 SEHNR and CDR2 FQNEAQ (reference sequence). The CDR3 runs 16 residues. The CDR3 loop reads CASSFPGVGGGYEQYF. CDR3 nucleotides: TGTGCCAGCAGCTTCCCCGGCGTAGGGGGGGGCTACGAGCAGTACTTC.

V gene TRBV19 combines with J gene TRBJ1-5, with D maybe TRBD1 (5 bases). Germline CDR1 reads LNHDA; CDR2 reads SQIVND (reference sequence). The CDR3 is made up of 15 amino acids. V lost 3 bases to trimming and J lost 11 bases, with 20 bases between them. As DNA, the CDR3 is TGTGCCAGTAGTATTTCCCCCGGGACGGAATGGTCCCAGCATTTT. Translating gives CASSISPGTEWSQHF.

This clonotype was detected ten times or more. The genes are TRBV5-1 and TRBJ2-2; D is unresolved. The germline V and J ends were trimmed by 4 bases and 4 bases, with 8 bases remaining between them. The CDR3 sequence is 13 residues long. CDR1 is SGHRS, CDR2 YFSETQ, per germline. CDR3 sequence (DNA): TGCGCCAGCAGCATTGTTGGCACCGGGGAGCTGTTTTTT. Translating it yields CASSIVGTGELFF.

This clonotype was picked up many times. The gene calls are TRBV6-2 or TRBV6-3 and TRBJ1-2; D is possibly TRBD1 (5 bases). Looked up from germline, CDR1 is MNHEY and CDR2 is SVGEGT. The CDR3 loop spans 18 amino acids. The V and J ends lost 2 bases and 2 bases respectively, with 21 bases between them. As DNA, the CDR3 is TGTGCCAGCAGTTACAGTCCGTCGGGACGGTCGGCCAACTATGGCTACACCTTC. Its protein is CASSYSPSGRSANYGYTF.

This chain uses TRBV7-6 with TRBJ1-1, with D possibly TRBD1 on 5 matching bases. The CDR3 is 14 residues long. The germline CDR1 and CDR2 sequences are SGHVS and FNYEAQ. The germline V and J ends were trimmed by 0 bases and 3 bases, with 8 bases remaining between them. This CDR3 is CASSLAGTYTEAFF. CDR3 bases: TGTGCCAGCAGCTTAGCTGGGACGTACACTGAAGCTTTCTTT.

There are many counts of this clonotype. This rearrangement joins TRBV30 to TRBJ2-2; D not certain. Trimming took 0 bases from V and 6 from J, leaving 5 bases between them. Germline CDR1 is GTSNPN and CDR2 is SVGIG (reference sequence). The CDR3 totals 12 residues. DNA for the CDR3: TGTGCCTGGAGTGTTGGCCCCGGGGAGCTGTTTTTT. Its protein is CAWSVGPGELFF.

This clonotype was counted many times. V usage is TRBV2 and J usage is TRBJ1-2; D unclear. V was shortened by 6 bases and J by 4 bases, with 12 bases between the two germline ends. The CDR3 totals 13 residues. Germline lookup yields CDR1 SNHLY and CDR2 FYNNEI. The CDR3 DNA reads as TGTGCCAGCAGGGCAGATTTTAGCTATGGCTACACCTTC. Encoded protein: CASRADFSYGYTF. Full variable domain (outside the CDR3, taken from reference TRBV2 and TRBJ1-2): EPEVTQTPSHQVTQMGQEVILRCVPISNHLYFYWYRQILGQKVEFLVSFYNNEISEKSEIFDDQFSVERPDGSNFTLKIRSTKLEDSAMYFCASRADFSYGYTFGSGTRLTVV.